This is a list of T cell receptor beta chains from one sample in a study of molecular identifiers for immune sequencing clone quantification. TCRdb re-derived calls from the PCR reads in MiXCR, one entry per CDR3 protein. The data contain about 100,000 distinct CDR3 sequences, 36% of them singletons. The sequenced sample consisted of naive CD8+ T cells from blood, with Jurkat cell RNA spiked in. These receptor sequences come from a human donor in good health. Some libraries in this study had Jurkat cell RNA spiked in. Each CDR3 is given with its conserved first and last residue. The order of the fields is clone size, J gene, CDR3 length, V gene, D gene, CDR3 protein, CDR3 DNA. The D gene is left open where the match is weak. A clone size is listed for some rows: how often the clone was seen (once, few, many), or a class if it is expanded.

abundance: many; j_gene: TRBJ2-2; len: 16; v_gene: TRBV7-6; d_gene: .; CDR3aa: CASSLVPVPDTGELFF; CDR3nt: TGTGCCAGCAGCTTAGTTCCAGTCCCCGACACCGGGGAGCTGTTTTTT
abundance: .; j_gene: TRBJ2-3; len: 14; v_gene: TRBV27; d_gene: .; CDR3aa: CACSSGLTPDTQYF; CDR3nt: TGTGCCTGCAGTTCGGGTCTCACACCAGATACGCAGTATTTT
abundance: .; j_gene: TRBJ1-1; len: 14; v_gene: TRBV10-1; d_gene: TRBD1; CDR3aa: CASSPLGTGGEAFF; CDR3nt: TGCGCCAGCAGTCCACTCGGTACAGGGGGTGAAGCTTTCTTT
abundance: .; j_gene: TRBJ1-1; len: 15; v_gene: TRBV5-6; d_gene: .; CDR3aa: CASSLGPGGDTEAFF; CDR3nt: TGTGCCAGCAGCTTGGGGCCCGGGGGGGACACTGAAGCTTTCTTT
abundance: .; j_gene: TRBJ2-1; len: 14; v_gene: TRBV19; d_gene: .; CDR3aa: CASSLGRGGNEQFF; CDR3nt: TGTGCCAGTAGTCTGGGAAGAGGAGGAAATGAGCAGTTCTTC
abundance: few; j_gene: TRBJ2-3; len: 16; v_gene: TRBV24-1; d_gene: TRBD2; CDR3aa: CAIGTSGTTSTDTQYF; CDR3nt: TGTGCCATCGGGACTAGCGGGACGACTAGCACAGATACGCAGTATTTT
abundance: many; j_gene: TRBJ2-2; len: 15; v_gene: TRBV5-4; d_gene: .; CDR3aa: CASSAGTMSAGELFF; CDR3nt: TGTGCCAGCAGCGCCGGGACAATGTCGGCCGGGGAGCTGTTTTTT
abundance: once; j_gene: TRBJ2-5; len: 15; v_gene: TRBV18; d_gene: .; CDR3aa: CPSSPYLGQPETQYF; CDR3nt: TGTCCCAGCTCACCATATTTAGGACAGCCCGAGACCCAGTACTTC
abundance: few; j_gene: TRBJ1-4; len: 15; v_gene: TRBV13; d_gene: .; CDR3aa: CASSSGSGGNEKLFF; CDR3nt: TGTGCCAGCAGCTCTGGGTCGGGTGGAAATGAAAAACTGTTTTTT
abundance: few; j_gene: TRBJ2-3; len: 18; v_gene: TRBV14; d_gene: TRBD2; CDR3aa: CASSQDRLQGGRSDTQYF; CDR3nt: TGTGCCAGCAGCCAAGATCGGTTACAGGGCGGGAGGAGCGATACGCAGTATTTT
abundance: .; j_gene: TRBJ2-5; len: 14; v_gene: TRBV13; d_gene: TRBD2; CDR3aa: CASSLPRLAVTQYF; CDR3nt: TGTGCCAGCAGCTTACCGCGGCTAGCGGTGACCCAGTACTTC
abundance: many; j_gene: TRBJ1-2; len: 11; v_gene: TRBV13; d_gene: .; CDR3aa: CASRGVPGYTF; CDR3nt: TGTGCCAGCAGGGGCGTACCGGGCTACACCTTC
abundance: .; j_gene: TRBJ1-2; len: 14; v_gene: TRBV6-2/TRBV6-3; d_gene: .; CDR3aa: CASSYPFDMFGYTF; CDR3nt: TGTGCCAGCAGTTACCCCTTCGACATGTTTGGCTACACCTTC
abundance: few; j_gene: TRBJ1-5; len: 15; v_gene: TRBV5-6; d_gene: .; CDR3aa: CASSLWGGAHQPQHF; CDR3nt: TGTGCCAGCAGCTTGTGGGGTGGGGCTCATCAGCCCCAGCATTTT
abundance: .; j_gene: TRBJ1-5; len: 14; v_gene: TRBV28; d_gene: .; CDR3aa: CASSAGTGAQPQHF; CDR3nt: TGTGCCAGCAGTGCCGGGACTGGAGCTCAGCCCCAGCATTTT
abundance: many; j_gene: TRBJ1-3; len: 13; v_gene: TRBV29-1; d_gene: .; CDR3aa: CSVVDSDGNTIYF; CDR3nt: TGCAGCGTTGTAGACAGTGATGGAAACACCATATATTTT